This TCR beta chain was captured by sequencing in a study of blood T cell repertoires in COVID-19. Turning to the study itself: Researchers got acute and convalescent COVID-19 samples from the United States, Italy and Spain. The analysed material was cDNA or gDNA that came from T cells, B-cell-depleted T cells, or PBMCs.

Study processing details: Amplified reference gene primers provided the basis for estimating nucleated cell counts. Using immunoSEQ multiplex PCR, the repertoire was profiled, and TCRdb retains in-frame clones only, with some absent. Clone size and V and J calls were adopted from that table, with D and trimming inferred from the DNA. The sample holds 100,000 to 150,000 clones, 85% to 90% seen once. The CDR3 runs 14 residues. Looked up from germline, CDR1 is SEHNR and CDR2 is FQNEAQ (reference sequence). V lost 8 bases to trimming and J lost 8 bases; unmatched junction nucleotides: 12. The clonotype comes from a human donor in a cohort sampled during active COVID-19. The chain combines TRBV7-9 with TRBJ2-1, with 7 positions matching TRBD2. Sequencing was carried out using peripheral blood. The CDR3 spells CASGVGAGVDEQFF. Written as DNA, the CDR3 is TGTGCCAGCGGGGTTGGGGCGGGAGTGGATGAGCAGTTCTTC.